This T cell receptor (beta chain) was sequenced for a study of human versus mouse CDR3 diversity and MHC coevolution (dated by TCRdb to 2016 to 2017). Background on the whole study: According to reports, the immunoSEQ assay can detect one in 200,000 T cells and keeps multiplex PCR amplification bias to a minimum. Across mouse and human samples, the number of valid reads per sample ranged from about 0.6 x 10^7 to 1.8 x 10^7. Repertoires of human naive CD4 T cells were used as a reference for TCR selection on multiple MHC II alleles and were compared against human-TCR-locus transgenic mice carrying single MHC II. Three healthy volunteer blood donors were included in the human cohort, with one aged 30 to 40, one aged 40 to 50 and one aged 60 to 70 at collection. Findings and caveats that apply to the study as a whole: On average, humans had more CDR3 deletions and insertions than mice, indicating greater exonuclease and TdT activity. According to iCHAO1 estimates, humans had the largest TCR beta repertoire, about 1.6 million clonotypes, which was attributed likely to selection by multiple MHC II molecules. The lowest clonal inequality scores among all compared groups were observed in most of the three human donors. Because human T cells were selected on roughly six MHC II alleles, repertoire diversity in humans and mice was not considered directly comparable.

Fluorescence-activated cell sorting was used to pull naive CD4 T cells, meaning cells that were CD45RO-negative and CD62L-positive, out of the PBMCs. Each donor gave approximately 50 ml of fresh peripheral blood, from which PBMCs were isolated by Ficoll density centrifugation. Sorting was performed on a FACSAria III instrument, with purity above 85% for all samples. Points on this clone: What antigen it recognizes has not been identified. Per-base qualities were not stored, and no clone one base away is much larger.

The QIAGEN blood and tissue kit was used to extract genomic DNA from sorted cells, and the DNA was quantified on a NanoDrop 1000. The immunoSEQ platform deep sequenced and quantified TCR alpha and beta chains by multiplex PCR of genomic DNA. Turning to the authors' computational methods: IMGT gene and region definitions were used for annotation of the TCR sequences. Out-of-frame rearrangements were taken as a proxy for the preselection repertoire and were compared with in-frame clonotypes. The iCHAO1 estimator supplied with the immunoSEQ platform was used to estimate repertoire size. A Gini index based on the Lorenz curve was applied to in-frame amino acid clonotypes to measure clonal inequality. The intersect function in the R package tcR was used to count shared clonotypes, while the Jaccard index served to score similarity. Frequencies of V, J and V-J usage were subjected to principal component analysis with the R prcomp function, without normalization. TCRdb obtained this table from immuneACCESS and retained in-frame rearrangements with V and J assigned. These tables miss some clones; where compared with another copy, unresolved V genes account for less than half of the shortfall, and the remainder is unexplained. The V and J calls and clone size were taken over from that table, and D and trimming were inferred from the DNA. Across this sample there are about 77,000 clones, with around 93% seen only once. Clones ranked in the top ten supply less than 0.16% of the sample.

V loses 5 bases at its end and J loses 14 bases; junction bases beyond the gene matches: 12. The CDR3 covers 14 residues, taking in both the cysteine and the phenylalanine. Solely the CDR3 DNA is kept, with 42 bases framed from the first base. CDR1 and CDR2 are read off the germline V gene (reference sequence) as SEHNR and FQNEAQ. The chain links TRBV7-9 with TRBJ1-6; 7 central bases correspond to TRBD1. The TCR comes from a person aged 30 to 69 in good health. The sample consisted of naive CD4+ T cells from blood. According to the study, the label for this sample's cell subset or site signals: CD45RO-negative CD62L-positive naive CD4 T cells. The sequence in DNA is TGTGCCAGCAGCCCGACAGGGAGTTTAGCAACCCTCCACTTT. The resulting protein is CASSPTGSLATLHF.